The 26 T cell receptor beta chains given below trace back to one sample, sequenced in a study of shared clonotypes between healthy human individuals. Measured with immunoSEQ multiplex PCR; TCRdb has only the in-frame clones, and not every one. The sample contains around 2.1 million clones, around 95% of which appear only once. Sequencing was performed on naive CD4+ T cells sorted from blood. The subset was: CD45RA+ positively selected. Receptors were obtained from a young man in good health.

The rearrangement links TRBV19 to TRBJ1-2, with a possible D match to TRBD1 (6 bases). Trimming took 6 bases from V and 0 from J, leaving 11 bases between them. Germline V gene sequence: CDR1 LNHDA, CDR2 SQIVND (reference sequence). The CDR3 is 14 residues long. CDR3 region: CASSWGAANYGYTF. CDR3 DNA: TGTGCCAGTAGCTGGGGGGCAGCTAACTATGGCTACACCTTC.

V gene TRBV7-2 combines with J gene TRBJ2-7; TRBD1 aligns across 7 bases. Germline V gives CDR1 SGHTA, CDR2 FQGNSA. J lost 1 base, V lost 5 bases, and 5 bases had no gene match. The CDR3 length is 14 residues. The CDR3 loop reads CASSMRQGSYEQYF. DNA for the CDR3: TGTGCCAGCAGCATGCGACAGGGATCCTACGAGCAGTACTTC. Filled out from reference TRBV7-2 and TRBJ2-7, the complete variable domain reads GAGVSQSPSNKVTEKGKDVELRCDPISGHTALYWYRQSLGQGLEFLIYFQGNSAPDKSGLPSDRFSAERTGGSVSTLTIQRTQQEDSAVYLCASSMRQGSYEQYFGPGTRLTVT.

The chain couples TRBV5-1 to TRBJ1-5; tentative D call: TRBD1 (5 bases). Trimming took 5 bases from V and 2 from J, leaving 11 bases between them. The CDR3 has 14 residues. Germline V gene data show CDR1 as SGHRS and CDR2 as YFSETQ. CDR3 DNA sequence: TGCGCCAGCAGAGAGGGGATTGGCAATCAGCCCCAGCATTTT. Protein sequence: CASREGIGNQPQHF.

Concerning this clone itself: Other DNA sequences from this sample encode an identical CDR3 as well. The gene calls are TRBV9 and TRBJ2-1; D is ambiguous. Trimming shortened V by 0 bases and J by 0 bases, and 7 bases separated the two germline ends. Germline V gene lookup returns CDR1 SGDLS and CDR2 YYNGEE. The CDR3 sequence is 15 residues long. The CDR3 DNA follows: TGTGCCAGCAGCGTAGAAAGTTCCTCCTACAATGAGCAGTTCTTC. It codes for CASSVESSSYNEQFF. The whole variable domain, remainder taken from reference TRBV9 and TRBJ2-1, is DSGVTQTPKHLITATGQRVTLRCSPRSGDLSVYWYQQSLDQGLQFLIQYYNGEERAKGNILERFSAQQFPDLHSELNLSSLELGDSALYFCASSVESSSYNEQFFGPGTRLTVL.

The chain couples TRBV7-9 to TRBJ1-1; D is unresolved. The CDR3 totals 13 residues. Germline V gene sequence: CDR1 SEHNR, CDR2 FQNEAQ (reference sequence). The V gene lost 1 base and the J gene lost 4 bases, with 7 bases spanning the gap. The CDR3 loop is CASSLERLTEAFF. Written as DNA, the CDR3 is TGTGCCAGCAGCTTAGAGCGACTCACTGAAGCTTTCTTT. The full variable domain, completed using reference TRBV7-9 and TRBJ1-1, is DTGVSQNPRHKITKRGQNVTFRCDPISEHNRLYWYRQTLGQGPEFLTYFQNEAQLEKSRLLSDRFSAERPKGSFSTLEIQRTEQGDSAMYLCASSLERLTEAFFGQGTRLTVV.

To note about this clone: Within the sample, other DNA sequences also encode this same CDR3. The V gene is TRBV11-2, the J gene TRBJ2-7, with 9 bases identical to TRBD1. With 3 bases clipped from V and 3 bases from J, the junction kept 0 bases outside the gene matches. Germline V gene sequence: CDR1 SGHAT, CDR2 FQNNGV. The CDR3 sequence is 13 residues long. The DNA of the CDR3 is TGTGCCAGCAGCTTGACAGGGGGCTACGAGCAGTACTTC. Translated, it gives CASSLTGGYEQYF.

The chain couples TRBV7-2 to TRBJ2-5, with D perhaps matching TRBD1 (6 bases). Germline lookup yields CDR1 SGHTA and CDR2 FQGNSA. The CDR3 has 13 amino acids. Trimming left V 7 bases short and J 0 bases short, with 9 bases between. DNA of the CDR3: TGTGCCAGCACCACAGGGAACCAAGAGACCCAGTACTTC. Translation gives CASTTGNQETQYF.

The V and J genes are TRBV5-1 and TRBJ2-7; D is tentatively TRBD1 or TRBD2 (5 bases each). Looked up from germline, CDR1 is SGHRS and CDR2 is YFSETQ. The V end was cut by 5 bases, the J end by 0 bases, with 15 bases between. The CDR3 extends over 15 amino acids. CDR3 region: CASSQGGTLSYEQYF. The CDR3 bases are TGCGCCAGCAGTCAAGGTGGGACCCTCTCCTACGAGCAGTACTTC.

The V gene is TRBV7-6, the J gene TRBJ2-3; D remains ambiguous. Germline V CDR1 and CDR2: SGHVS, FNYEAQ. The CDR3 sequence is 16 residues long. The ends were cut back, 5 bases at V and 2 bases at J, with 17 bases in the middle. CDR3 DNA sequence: TGTGCCAGCAGCCTCATAACCTCAGCGCACACAGATACGCAGTATTTT. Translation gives CASSLITSAHTDTQYF.

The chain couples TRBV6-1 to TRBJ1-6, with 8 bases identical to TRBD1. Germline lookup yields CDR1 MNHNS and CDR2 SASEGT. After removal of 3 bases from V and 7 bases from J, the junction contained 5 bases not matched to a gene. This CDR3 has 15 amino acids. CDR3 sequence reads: CASSDLNRGNSPLHF. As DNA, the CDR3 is TGTGCCAGCAGTGATTTGAACAGGGGGAATTCACCCCTCCACTTT.

Here the CDR3 DNA reads TGTGCCAGCAGTTTTACATTGAGTTCAAGCACAGATACGCAGTATTTT. Protein: CASSFTLSSSTDTQYF. The V gene is TRBV28, the J gene TRBJ2-3; no reliable D call. V lost 3 bases, J lost 0 bases, and 13 bases lay in between. In germline, CDR1 is MDHEN, CDR2 SYDVKM. The CDR3 totals 16 residues.

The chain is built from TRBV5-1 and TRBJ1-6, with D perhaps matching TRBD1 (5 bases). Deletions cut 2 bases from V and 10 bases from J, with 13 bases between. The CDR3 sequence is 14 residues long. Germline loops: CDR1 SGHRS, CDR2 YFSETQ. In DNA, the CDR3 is TGCGCCAGCAGCTTTGCCCAGGGAGGATCACCCCTCCACTTT. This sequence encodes CASSFAQGGSPLHF.

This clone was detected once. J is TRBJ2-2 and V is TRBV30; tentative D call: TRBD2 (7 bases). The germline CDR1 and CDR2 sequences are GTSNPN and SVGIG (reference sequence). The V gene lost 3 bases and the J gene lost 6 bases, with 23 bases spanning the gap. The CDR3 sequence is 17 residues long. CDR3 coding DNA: TGTGCCTGGAGCCCTATGCTTGGGAGGGGGGTTTCCGGGGAGCTGTTTTTT. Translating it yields CAWSPMLGRGVSGELFF.

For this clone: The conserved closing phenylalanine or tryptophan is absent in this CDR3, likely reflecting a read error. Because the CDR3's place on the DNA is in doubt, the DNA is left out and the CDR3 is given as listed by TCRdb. The CDR3 here is CSASRQRRSP. V and J are TRBV20-1 and TRBJ2-7; no check of the table's D call, TRBD1, against the DNA was made. The germline V gene encodes CDR1 DFQATT and CDR2 SNEGSKA (reference sequence). The CDR3 length is 10 residues, termini included.

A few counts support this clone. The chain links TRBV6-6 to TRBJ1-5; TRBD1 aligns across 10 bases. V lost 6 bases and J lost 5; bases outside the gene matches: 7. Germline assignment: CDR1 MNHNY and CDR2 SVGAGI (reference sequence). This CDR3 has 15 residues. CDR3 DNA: TGTGCCAGCAGAGCTGGGACAGGGGTTGATCAGCCCCAGCATTTT. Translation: CASRAGTGVDQPQHF.

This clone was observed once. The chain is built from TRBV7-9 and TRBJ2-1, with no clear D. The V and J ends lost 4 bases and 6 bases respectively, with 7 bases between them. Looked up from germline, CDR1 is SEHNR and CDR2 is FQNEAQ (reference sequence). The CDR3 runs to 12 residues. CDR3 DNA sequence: TGTGCCAGCAGCTCCCAGAGCAATGAGCAGTTCTTC. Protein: CASSSQSNEQFF.

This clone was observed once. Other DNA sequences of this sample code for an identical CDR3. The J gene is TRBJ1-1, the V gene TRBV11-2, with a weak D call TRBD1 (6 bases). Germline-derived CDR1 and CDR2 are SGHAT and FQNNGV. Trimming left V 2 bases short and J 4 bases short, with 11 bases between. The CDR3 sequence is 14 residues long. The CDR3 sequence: CASSLNRVGTEAFF. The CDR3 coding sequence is TGTGCCAGCAGCTTAAACAGGGTGGGCACTGAAGCTTTCTTT.

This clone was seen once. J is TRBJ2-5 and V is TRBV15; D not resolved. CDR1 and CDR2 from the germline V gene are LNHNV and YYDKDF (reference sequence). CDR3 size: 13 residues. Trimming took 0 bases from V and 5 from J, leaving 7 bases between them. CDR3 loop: CATSRDFKETQYF. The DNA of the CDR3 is TGTGCCACCAGCAGAGATTTTAAGGAGACCCAGTACTTC.

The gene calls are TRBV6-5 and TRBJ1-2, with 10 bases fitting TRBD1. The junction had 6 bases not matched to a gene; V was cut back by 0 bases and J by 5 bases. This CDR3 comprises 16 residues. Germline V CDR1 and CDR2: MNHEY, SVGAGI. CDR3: CASSYSLGQGTYGYTF. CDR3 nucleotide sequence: TGTGCCAGCAGTTACTCGCTGGGACAGGGGACGTATGGCTACACCTTC.

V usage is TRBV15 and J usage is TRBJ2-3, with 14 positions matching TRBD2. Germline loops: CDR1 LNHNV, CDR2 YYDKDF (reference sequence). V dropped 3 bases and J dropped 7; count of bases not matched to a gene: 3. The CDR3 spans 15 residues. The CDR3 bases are TGTGCCACCAGCAGGACTAGCGGGGGGGCCAATACGCAGTATTTT. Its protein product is CATSRTSGGANTQYF.

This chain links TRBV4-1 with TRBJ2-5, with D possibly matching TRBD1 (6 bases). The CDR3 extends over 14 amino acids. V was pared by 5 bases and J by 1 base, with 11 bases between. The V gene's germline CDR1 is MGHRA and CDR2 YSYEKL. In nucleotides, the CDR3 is TGCGCCAGCAGCAAACGGGACATCCAAGAGACCCAGTACTTC. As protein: CASSKRDIQETQYF.

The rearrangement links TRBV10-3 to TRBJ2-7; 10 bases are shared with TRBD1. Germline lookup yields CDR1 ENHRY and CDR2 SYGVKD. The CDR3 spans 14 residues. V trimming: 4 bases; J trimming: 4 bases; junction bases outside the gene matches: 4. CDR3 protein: CAISVDRGEYEQYF. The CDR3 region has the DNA TGTGCCATCAGTGTGGACAGGGGGGAATACGAGCAGTACTTC.

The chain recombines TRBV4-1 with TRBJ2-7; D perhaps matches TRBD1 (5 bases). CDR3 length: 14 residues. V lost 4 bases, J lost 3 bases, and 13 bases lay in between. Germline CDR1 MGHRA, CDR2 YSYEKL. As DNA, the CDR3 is TGCGCCAGCAGCCGGGAACAGGTTAGCTACGAGCAGTACTTC. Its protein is CASSREQVSYEQYF.

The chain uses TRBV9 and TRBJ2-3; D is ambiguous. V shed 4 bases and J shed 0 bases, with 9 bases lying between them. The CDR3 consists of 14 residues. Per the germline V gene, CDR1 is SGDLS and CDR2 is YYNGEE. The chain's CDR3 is CASSSTVSTDTQYF. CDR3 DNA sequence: TGTGCCAGCAGCTCGACGGTTAGCACAGATACGCAGTATTTT. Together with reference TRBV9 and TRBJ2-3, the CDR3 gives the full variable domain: DSGVTQTPKHLITATGQRVTLRCSPRSGDLSVYWYQQSLDQGLQFLIQYYNGEERAKGNILERFSAQQFPDLHSELNLSSLELGDSALYFCASSSTVSTDTQYFGPGTRLTVL.

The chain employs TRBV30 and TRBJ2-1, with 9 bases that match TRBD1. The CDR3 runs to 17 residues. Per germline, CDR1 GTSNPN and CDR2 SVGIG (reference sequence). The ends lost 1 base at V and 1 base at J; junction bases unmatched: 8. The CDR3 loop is CAWSASAGTGSYNEQFF. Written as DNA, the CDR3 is TGTGCCTGGAGTGCTAGTGCCGGGACAGGGTCCTACAATGAGCAGTTCTTC.

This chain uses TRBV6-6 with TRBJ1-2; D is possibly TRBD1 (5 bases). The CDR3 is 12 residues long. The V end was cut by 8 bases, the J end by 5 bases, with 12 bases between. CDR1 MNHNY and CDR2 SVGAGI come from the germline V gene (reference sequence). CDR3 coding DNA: TGTGCCAGCCTCATGGGGCGTTATGGCTACACCTTC. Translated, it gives CASLMGRYGYTF.